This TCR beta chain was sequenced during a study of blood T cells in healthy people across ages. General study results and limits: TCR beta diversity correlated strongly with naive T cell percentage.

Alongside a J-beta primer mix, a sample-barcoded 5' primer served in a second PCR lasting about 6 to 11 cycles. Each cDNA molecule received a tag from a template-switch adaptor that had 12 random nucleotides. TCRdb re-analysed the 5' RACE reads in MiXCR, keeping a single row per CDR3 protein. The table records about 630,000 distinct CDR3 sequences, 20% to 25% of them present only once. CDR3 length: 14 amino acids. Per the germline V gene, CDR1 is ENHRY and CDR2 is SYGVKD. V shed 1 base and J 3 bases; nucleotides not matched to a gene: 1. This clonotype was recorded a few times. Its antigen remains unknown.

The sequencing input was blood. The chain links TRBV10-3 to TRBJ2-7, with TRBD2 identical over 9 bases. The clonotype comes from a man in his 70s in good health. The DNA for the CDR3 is TGTGCCATCAGTGAGTTAGCGGGAGACTACGAGCAGTACTTC. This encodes CAISELAGDYEQYF.